These 25 T cell receptor beta chains came from one sample sequenced in a study of T cell therapy after organ transplantation. Using immunoSEQ multiplex PCR, the repertoire was profiled, and TCRdb retains in-frame clones only, with some absent. Counted here are approximately 20,000 clones, around 82% occurring once; the ten biggest clones make up just over 9%. Their cognate antigens are unknown. Time point given: 4-8 weeks after completion of therapy. The material sequenced was CD8+ T cells from blood, taken after autologous CMV-specific T cell therapy. These receptors originate from a human patient who had received a solid organ transplant and had CMV disease. Some T cells may arise from the graft donor.

The rearrangement links TRBV5-5 to TRBJ2-5, with D uncertain. This CDR3 has 14 residues. Germline assignment: CDR1 SGHKS and CDR2 YYEKEE (reference sequence). With 3 bases removed from V and 1 base from J, the gap between germline ends came to 10 bases. Here the CDR3 reads CASSSPERQETQYF. The CDR3 coding sequence is TGTGCCAGCAGCTCCCCCGAACGCCAAGAGACCCAGTACTTC. Looking up the rest from reference TRBV5-5 and TRBJ2-5 gives the full variable domain: DAGVTQSPTHLIKTRGQQVTLRCSPISGHKSVSWYQQVLGQGPQFIFQYYEKEERGRGNFPDRFSARQFPNYSSELNVNALLLGDSALYLCASSSPERQETQYFGPGTRLLVL.

CDR3 amino acids: CAWAPRNILGTEAFF. In DNA form, the CDR3 reads TGTGCCTGGGCCCCCCGGAACATTCTGGGCACTGAAGCTTTCTTT. The genes are TRBV30 and TRBJ1-1; D is unclear. The V gene lost 5 bases and the J gene lost 4 bases, with 20 bases spanning the gap. Germline values: CDR1 GTSNPN, CDR2 SVGIG (reference sequence). The CDR3 is made up of 15 amino acids.

The chain recombines TRBV5-6 with TRBJ1-2; weak D call: TRBD1 (5 bases). Trimming pared 5 bases from V and 4 bases from J, leaving 21 bases between. The CDR3 loop spans 16 amino acids. In germline, CDR1 is SGHDT, CDR2 YYEEEE. The CDR3 loop reads CASRLIQDPLLYGYTF. CDR3 bases: TGTGCCAGCAGGTTGATACAGGATCCCCTACTCTATGGCTACACCTTC.

This chain joins TRBV6-6 and TRBJ2-7, with a possible D match to TRBD1 (6 bases). Trimming pared 7 bases from V and 3 bases from J, leaving 16 bases between. Germline V gene sequence: CDR1 MNHNY, CDR2 SVGAGI (reference sequence). The CDR3 consists of 14 residues. The CDR3 loop is CASTAGGSLYEQYF. For the CDR3, the DNA is TGTGCCAGCACGGCTGGGGGCAGCCTCTACGAGCAGTACTTC.

The rearrangement links TRBV6-4 to TRBJ2-7; 13 positions match TRBD2. This CDR3 spans 15 amino acids. Germline V gene data show CDR1 as MRHNA and CDR2 as SNTAGT. The junction had 6 bases not matched to a gene; V was cut back by 6 bases and J by 4 bases. CDR3 loop: CASSPGLAGLYEQYF. The CDR3 DNA follows: TGTGCCAGCAGCCCGGGACTAGCGGGACTATACGAGCAGTACTTC.

V usage is TRBV6-4 and J usage is TRBJ1-1; D not certain. Germline-derived CDR1 and CDR2 are MRHNA and SNTAGT. The CDR3 covers 15 residues. Trimming left V 0 bases short and J 4 bases short, with 12 bases between. CDR3: CASSDSETPGTEAFF. CDR3 coding DNA: TGTGCCAGCAGTGACTCGGAAACGCCGGGCACTGAAGCTTTCTTT.

This clone was detected only a few times. The rearrangement joins TRBV19 to TRBJ1-1; D may be TRBD1 (6 bases). The germline V gene encodes CDR1 LNHDA and CDR2 SQIVND (reference sequence). Trimming pared 6 bases from V and 5 bases from J, leaving 13 bases between. CDR3 length equals 13 residues. CDR3 loop: CASRDGGGTEAFF. CDR3 bases: TGTGCCAGTAGGGACGGAGGGGGGACTGAAGCTTTCTTT. Filled out from reference TRBV19 and TRBJ1-1, the complete variable domain reads DGGITQSPKYLFRKEGQNVTLSCEQNLNHDAMYWYRQDPGQGLRLIYYSQIVNDFQKGDIAEGYSVSREKKESFPLTVTSAQKNPTAFYLCASRDGGGTEAFFGQGTRLTVV.

The chain recombines TRBV13 with TRBJ2-7; TRBD1 matches 7 bases. Unmatched junction bases numbered 7, after V lost 0 bases and J lost 2 bases. The length of the CDR3 is 16 residues. CDR1 is PRHDT and CDR2 is FYEKMQ in the germline V gene (reference sequence). The CDR3 DNA reads as TGTGCCAGCAGCTTAGGCCCGGGACAGCCTACCTACGAGCAGTACTTC. It encodes CASSLGPGQPTYEQYF.

J is TRBJ1-5 and V is TRBV4-1, with 9 nucleotides matching TRBD1. The germline gives CDR1 MGHRA, CDR2 YSYEKL. J gave up 6 bases and V 5 bases, and 5 bases lay outside the gene matches. The CDR3 length is 14 residues. Here the CDR3 reads CASSWGQGSQPQHF. For the CDR3, the DNA is TGCGCCAGCAGCTGGGGACAGGGCAGTCAGCCCCAGCATTTT.

This clone was recorded a few times. This sequence joins TRBV2 and TRBJ2-7; a weak D match, TRBD2 (7 bases). The CDR3 is 13 amino acids. Germline V lookup: CDR1 SNHLY, CDR2 FYNNEI. CDR3 in amino acids: CAAGEGNLYEQYF. In DNA, the CDR3 is TGTGCGGCAGGGGAGGGTAATCTGTACGAGCAGTACTTC. The full variable domain, with the rest looked up from reference TRBV2 and TRBJ2-7, is EPEVTQTPSHQVTQMGQEVILRCVPISNHLYFYWYRQILGQKVEFLVSFYNNEISEKSEIFDDQFSVERPDGSNFTLKIRSTKLEDSAMYFCAAGEGNLYEQYFGPGTRLTVT.

The chain links TRBV19 to TRBJ2-5; TRBD2 aligns across 13 bases. CDR3 size: 18 residues. Germline values: CDR1 LNHDA, CDR2 SQIVND (reference sequence). The J segment lost 5 bases and the V segment lost 2 bases, leaving 11 bases of the junction unmatched. CDR3 protein: CASSISGLAGEGSETQYF. CDR3 sequence (DNA): TGTGCCAGTAGTATATCAGGACTAGCGGGAGAGGGGTCGGAGACCCAGTACTTC. The full variable domain, in which reference TRBV19 and TRBJ2-5 provide the parts outside the CDR3, is DGGITQSPKYLFRKEGQNVTLSCEQNLNHDAMYWYRQDPGQGLRLIYYSQIVNDFQKGDIAEGYSVSREKKESFPLTVTSAQKNPTAFYLCASSISGLAGEGSETQYFGPGTRLLVL.

In its sample, this clone was seen a few times. The chain's CDR3 is CASSYAGELFF. The CDR3 DNA sequence: TGTGCCAGCAGTTACGCCGGGGAGCTGTTTTTT. This chain uses TRBV6-5 with TRBJ2-2; no definite D call. Germline V CDR1 and CDR2: MNHEY, SVGAGI. Trimming shortened V by 2 bases and J by 6 bases, and 1 base separated the two germline ends. The CDR3 contains 11 residues.

This clone was counted between two and nine times. The rearrangement joins TRBV29-1 to TRBJ1-1; D gene uncertain. Per the germline V gene, CDR1 is SQVTM and CDR2 is ANQGSEA. The CDR3 length is 10 residues. Trimming stripped 3 bases from V and 7 bases from J, with 6 bases between. The CDR3 nucleotides are TGCAGCGTTGATGGTGATGAAGCTTTCTTT. Its protein is CSVDGDEAFF. The variable domain in full, completed from reference TRBV29-1 and TRBJ1-1, reads SAVISQKPSRDICQRGTSLTIQCQVDSQVTMMFWYRQQPGQSLTLIATANQGSEATYESGFVIDKFPISRPNLTFSTLTVSNMSPEDSSIYLCSVDGDEAFFGQGTRLTVV.

This chain uses TRBV11-2 with TRBJ2-1; 9 bases map to TRBD2. The V gene end was trimmed by 1 base and the J gene end by 5 bases; junction bases not matched to a gene: 9. Per the germline V gene, CDR1 is SGHAT and CDR2 is FQNNGV. The CDR3 runs to 17 residues. The chain's CDR3 is CASSLVMAGGLHNEQFF. As DNA, the CDR3 is TGTGCCAGCAGCTTAGTAATGGCGGGAGGGCTCCACAATGAGCAGTTCTTC. Looking up the rest from reference TRBV11-2 and TRBJ2-1 gives the full variable domain: EAGVAQSPRYKIIEKRQSVAFWCNPISGHATLYWYQQILGQGPKLLIQFQNNGVVDDSQLPKDRFSAERLKGVDSTLKIQPAKLEDSAVYLCASSLVMAGGLHNEQFFGPGTRLTVL.

The J gene is TRBJ1-1, the V gene TRBV6-5; D uncertain. The CDR3 covers 14 residues. V dropped 2 bases and J dropped 0 bases, with 7 bases sitting between them. Germline-derived CDR1 and CDR2 are MNHEY and SVGAGI. The CDR3 DNA sequence: TGTGCCAGCAGTTACGTGGACTTGAACACTGAAGCTTTCTTT. It translates to CASSYVDLNTEAFF.

The chain is built from TRBV27 and TRBJ2-1, with 7 bases that match TRBD2. The junction had 8 bases not matched to a gene; V was cut back by 6 bases and J by 0 bases. This CDR3 is 16 amino acids long. The V gene's germline CDR1 is MNHEY and CDR2 SMNVEV (reference sequence). This CDR3 is CASSRVPGGSYNEQFF. The CDR3 DNA sequence: TGTGCCAGCAGCCGCGTACCGGGAGGCTCCTACAATGAGCAGTTCTTC.

The chain couples TRBV19 to TRBJ2-2; the D gene is possibly TRBD2 (5 bases). This CDR3 is built from 13 residues. V was clipped by 10 bases and J by 4 bases, with 13 bases between them. Per germline, CDR1 LNHDA and CDR2 SQIVND (reference sequence). The CDR3 DNA reads TGTGCCACCAAGCCCCGGGGCACCGGGGAGCTGTTTTTT. Residues: CATKPRGTGELFF.

The chain couples TRBV5-6 to TRBJ1-1; D is undetermined. This CDR3 spans 17 amino acids. The ends were cut back, 0 bases at V and 0 bases at J, with 15 bases in the middle. Germline loops: CDR1 SGHDT, CDR2 YYEEEE. Written as DNA, the CDR3 is TGTGCCAGCAGCTTGGCTGGACCTGTATGGTTGAACACTGAAGCTTTCTTT. It translates to CASSLAGPVWLNTEAFF.

The chain is built from TRBV5-6 and TRBJ2-1; D is unresolved. The germline V and J ends were trimmed by 0 bases and 5 bases, with 12 bases remaining between them. The germline CDR1 and CDR2 sequences are SGHDT and YYEEEE. The length of the CDR3 is 15 residues. The CDR3 here is CASSLGRRRDNEQFF. In DNA, the CDR3 is TGTGCCAGCAGCTTGGGTAGGCGTCGAGACAATGAGCAGTTCTTC. Supplemented by reference TRBV5-6 and TRBJ2-1, the full variable domain reads DAGVTQSPTHLIKTRGQQVTLRCSPKSGHDTVSWYQQALGQGPQFIFQYYEEEERQRGNFPDRFSGHQFPNYSSELNVNALLLGDSALYLCASSLGRRRDNEQFFGPGTRLTVL.

The chain uses TRBV6-5 and TRBJ2-2; D gene ambiguous. The V end was cut by 0 bases, the J end by 1 base, with 9 bases between. There are 16 residues in the CDR3. The germline gives CDR1 MNHEY, CDR2 SVGAGI. The CDR3 region has the DNA TGTGCCAGCAGTTACTCAATGGGCAGGAACACCGGGGAGCTGTTTTTT. Encoded protein: CASSYSMGRNTGELFF.

CDR3 loop: CSVTENTGELFF. The CDR3 DNA is TGCAGCGTGACAGAGAACACCGGGGAGCTGTTTTTT. This chain links TRBV29-1 with TRBJ2-2; maybe TRBD1 (5 bases). CDR1 SQVTM and CDR2 ANQGSEA come from the germline V gene. V lost 6 bases to trimming and J lost 1 base, with 6 bases between them. The CDR3 loop spans 12 amino acids.

The count of this clone is one. V and J are TRBV5-1 and TRBJ2-5; TRBD1 matches at 9 bases. Trimming took 4 bases from V and 3 from J; bases not matched to a gene: 7. Germline V gene sequence: CDR1 SGHRS, CDR2 YFSETQ. This CDR3 is built from 15 residues. In nucleotides, the CDR3 is TGCGCCAGCAGCGTAGGACAGGGGATAGAAGAGACCCAGTACTTC. Protein product: CASSVGQGIEETQYF.

The rearrangement links TRBV28 to TRBJ2-1; TRBD2 agrees at 7 bases. After removal of 3 bases from V and 4 bases from J, the junction contained 6 bases not matched to a gene. In germline, CDR1 is MDHEN, CDR2 SYDVKM. The CDR3 is made up of 15 amino acids. The CDR3 loop reads CASSFGLAEYNEQFF. CDR3 bases: TGTGCCAGCAGTTTTGGTCTAGCGGAGTACAATGAGCAGTTCTTC.

This chain connects TRBV29-1 to TRBJ2-2; 9 bases map to TRBD2. Losses at the gene ends were 3 bases for V and 3 bases for J; bases not matched to a gene: 5. CDR3 length: 15 amino acids. The germline gives CDR1 SQVTM, CDR2 ANQGSEA. CDR3 loop: CSVDGAGGHTGELFF. The CDR3 DNA reads as TGCAGCGTTGACGGGGCGGGAGGGCACACCGGGGAGCTGTTTTTT.

The sample holds a few counts of this clone. J is TRBJ1-5 and V is TRBV16, with D unresolved. This CDR3 region has 15 residues. CDR1 KGHSY and CDR2 FQNENV come from the germline V gene. V lost 0 bases and J 0 bases, leaving 6 bases between the germline ends. For the CDR3, the DNA is TGTGCCAGCAGCCAATCGCCAGTTAGCAATCAGCCCCAGCATTTT. Amino acid sequence: CASSQSPVSNQPQHF.